The 22 T cell receptor beta chains listed next were all sequenced from one sample in a study of blood T cells in healthy people across ages. Combining a sample-barcoded 5' primer with a J-beta primer mix, a second PCR ran for 7 to 11 cycles. TCRdb redid the calling of the 5' RACE reads with MiXCR, one entry per CDR3 protein. Among 1.6 million or so distinct CDR3 sequences listed, roughly 32% were seen once. What was sequenced was blood. These TCRs come from a woman in her twenties or thirties in good health.

This clonotype was recorded a few times. The chain employs TRBV28 and TRBJ1-4; 7 bases are a match to TRBD1. Trimming took 2 bases from V and 11 from J; bases not matched to a gene: 5. This CDR3 has 13 residues. Germline loops: CDR1 MDHEN, CDR2 SYDVKM. The CDR3 coding sequence is TGTGCCAGCAGTTTAGCAGGGGGGTGGAAACTGTTTTTT. Its protein is CASSLAGGWKLFF. Variable domain in full (rest from reference TRBV28 and TRBJ1-4): DVKVTQSSRYLVKRTGEKVFLECVQDMDHENMFWYRQDPGLGLRLIYFSYDVKMKEKGDIPEGYSVSREKKERFSLILESASTNQTSMYLCASSLAGGWKLFFGSGTQLSVL.

This clonotype has just a few counts. The chain employs TRBV6-2 or TRBV6-3 and TRBJ1-2, with D hard to call. CDR3 size: 13 residues. Germline CDR1 MNHEY, CDR2 SVGEGT. V lost 4 bases to trimming and J lost 4 bases, with 10 bases between them. The CDR3 nucleotides read TGTGCCAGCAGTTCGGCGGATGTCTATGGCTACACCTTC. This sequence encodes CASSSADVYGYTF.

This clonotype was counted between two and nine times. The chain employs TRBV27 and TRBJ2-7, with D perhaps matching TRBD1 or TRBD2 (5 bases each). This CDR3 is built from 13 residues. The germline gives CDR1 MNHEY, CDR2 SMNVEV (reference sequence). The V end lost 4 bases, the J end lost 7 bases, and 14 bases lay between the germline ends. DNA for the CDR3: TGTGCCAGCAGTTCCATGGGACCCTTGGAGCAGTACTTC. Encoded protein: CASSSMGPLEQYF.

This rearrangement joins TRBV20-1 to TRBJ1-5, with TRBD1 matching over 7 bases. The CDR3 runs 12 residues. Unmatched junction bases numbered 4, after V lost 6 bases and J lost 5 bases. CDR1 is DFQATT and CDR2 is SNEGSKA in the germline V gene (reference sequence). The CDR3 here is CSAMQGDQPQHF. CDR3 sequence (DNA): TGCAGTGCCATGCAGGGGGATCAGCCCCAGCATTTT.

This chain connects TRBV20-1 to TRBJ2-5, with 8 positions matching TRBD2. This CDR3 region has 17 residues. With V trimmed by 6 bases and J by 6 bases, 21 bases remained unmatched. The germline V gene encodes CDR1 DFQATT and CDR2 SNEGSKA (reference sequence). The CDR3 region is CSAGGEGSGAKQKTQYF. The CDR3 bases are TGCAGTGCCGGAGGAGAGGGTAGCGGGGCGAAGCAAAAGACCCAGTACTTC.

This clonotype has more than one count but fewer than ten. The rearrangement joins TRBV28 to TRBJ2-3; 7 bases fit TRBD2. The CDR3 covers 16 residues. The ends lost 5 bases at V and 7 bases at J; junction bases unmatched: 15. Germline V lookup: CDR1 MDHEN, CDR2 SYDVKM. The CDR3 loop is CASSLLWTSRGYTQYF. For the CDR3, the DNA is TGTGCCAGCAGTCTCCTGTGGACTAGTAGAGGCTATACGCAGTATTTT. The full variable domain, its missing parts supplied by reference TRBV28 and TRBJ2-3, is DVKVTQSSRYLVKRTGEKVFLECVQDMDHENMFWYRQDPGLGLRLIYFSYDVKMKEKGDIPEGYSVSREKKERFSLILESASTNQTSMYLCASSLLWTSRGYTQYFGPGTRLTVL.

The V gene is TRBV4-2, the J gene TRBJ1-2, with TRBD1 matching 10 bases. Germline V gene sequence: CDR1 LGHNA, CDR2 YNFKEQ. J gave up 8 bases and V 1 base, and 10 bases lay outside the gene matches. This CDR3 region has 16 residues. CDR3 sequence (DNA): TGTGCCAGCAGCCAAGTACCCGAGACAGGGGGCGCGGGCTACACCTTC. It codes for CASSQVPETGGAGYTF.

This CDR3 is CSARASPQETQYF. For the CDR3, the DNA is TGCAGTGCTAGGGCTAGCCCCCAAGAGACCCAGTACTTC. The chain recombines TRBV20-1 with TRBJ2-5; a weak D match, TRBD2 (5 bases). With 3 bases removed from V and 1 base from J, the gap between germline ends came to 9 bases. The CDR3 is 13 residues long. Looked up from germline, CDR1 is DFQATT and CDR2 is SNEGSKA (reference sequence).

This clonotype was detected only a few times. The V and J genes are TRBV4-1 and TRBJ2-7, with a weak D call TRBD1 (6 bases). The CDR3 contains 14 residues. Germline assignment: CDR1 MGHRA and CDR2 YSYEKL. V dropped 1 base and J dropped 3 bases, with 10 bases sitting between them. The CDR3 DNA reads TGCGCCAGCAGCCAAGTGGACAGTTACTACGAGCAGTACTTC. Its protein is CASSQVDSYYEQYF.

J is TRBJ2-1 and V is TRBV5-1, with TRBD2 as a possible D gene (5 bases). Trimming took off 4 bases at V and 4 bases at J, with 18 bases between the two ends. Germline V CDR1 and CDR2: SGHRS, YFSETQ. This CDR3 has 16 residues. CDR3 coding DNA: TGCGCCAGCAGCCAAAGGGCCTATCGAGGGTACAATGAGCAGTTCTTC. Its protein is CASSQRAYRGYNEQFF.

About this clonotype: A read error is possible here, since a much larger clone lies one base away. CDR3 bases: TGCAGCGCTGATGCCAACGGGGGCTACGAGCAGTACTTC. Protein: CSADANGGYEQYF. V is TRBV29-1 and J is TRBJ2-5; TRBD2 is a possible D gene (6 bases). The J call is uncertain, as TRBJ2-7 better fits the DNA end. The CDR3 covers 13 residues. Germline CDR1 SQVTM, CDR2 ANQGSEA.

This clonotype was seen more than once but under ten times. The chain joins TRBV7-2 to TRBJ2-1, with 8 bases identical to TRBD2. This CDR3 has 15 amino acids. V trimming: 4 bases; J trimming: 7 bases; junction bases outside the gene matches: 9. Per the germline V gene, CDR1 is SGHTA and CDR2 is FQGNSA. CDR3 coding DNA: TGTGCCAGCAGCTCTGAGCGGGAGCTCTCTAATGAGCAGTTCTTC. Protein sequence: CASSSERELSNEQFF.

The sample holds a few counts of this clonotype. The chain joins TRBV4-1 to TRBJ2-3, with a tentative D call TRBD2 (6 bases). This CDR3 is built from 16 residues. Trimming removed 4 bases from V and 2 bases from J, with 16 bases in between. Germline CDR1 and CDR2: MGHRA and YSYEKL. DNA of the CDR3: TGCGCCAGCAGCCTAAGGACTGGCGGGGACACAGATACGCAGTATTTT. It specifies CASSLRTGGDTDTQYF.

The gene calls are TRBV28 and TRBJ2-7; no clear D gene. V was shortened by 6 bases and J by 7 bases, with 13 bases between the two germline ends. Germline V gene lookup returns CDR1 MDHEN and CDR2 SYDVKM. The CDR3 length is 12 residues. The CDR3 here is CASSPVSFEQYF. The DNA for the CDR3 is TGTGCCAGCAGCCCTGTCAGTTTTGAGCAGTACTTC. The entire variable domain, with the rest obtained from reference TRBV28 and TRBJ2-7, is as follows: DVKVTQSSRYLVKRTGEKVFLECVQDMDHENMFWYRQDPGLGLRLIYFSYDVKMKEKGDIPEGYSVSREKKERFSLILESASTNQTSMYLCASSPVSFEQYFGPGTRLTVT.

This chain joins TRBV14 and TRBJ2-1; maybe TRBD1 (5 bases). The CDR3 has 11 residues. Germline-derived CDR1 and CDR2 are SGHDN and FVKESK. V lost 4 bases, J lost 13 bases, and 11 bases lay in between. The CDR3 is CASSPGIIQFF. DNA for the CDR3: TGTGCCAGCAGCCCAGGGATTATACAGTTCTTC.

This clonotype was observed a handful of times. The chain uses TRBV6-1 and TRBJ2-5; TRBD2 matches 13 bases. The CDR3 spans 15 residues. In germline, CDR1 is MNHNS, CDR2 SASEGT. Germline trimming cut 10 bases from V and 2 bases from J; bases unmatched to any gene: 7. The CDR3 protein is CAITRLAGGQETQYF. Here the CDR3 DNA reads TGTGCCATCACCCGACTAGCGGGGGGACAAGAGACCCAGTACTTC.

V is TRBV20-1 and J is TRBJ2-7; D is ambiguous. This CDR3 contains 14 residues. The V end lost 0 bases, the J end lost 2 bases, and 11 bases lay between the germline ends. Germline V gene data show CDR1 as DFQATT and CDR2 as SNEGSKA (reference sequence). The CDR3 DNA follows: TGCAGTGCTAGAGATGTGGGTTATGCCTACGAGCAGTACTTC. Translation: CSARDVGYAYEQYF.

This sequence joins TRBV7-2 and TRBJ1-5; D is ambiguous. The CDR3 spans 15 residues. The germline V gene has CDR1 SGHTA and CDR2 FQGNSA. The V end was cut by 0 bases, the J end by 5 bases, with 11 bases between. CDR3 sequence reads: CASSLAAADHQPQHF. The CDR3 region has the DNA TGTGCCAGCAGCTTAGCAGCAGCGGACCATCAGCCCCAGCATTTT.

This clonotype has a count of ten or more. This chain joins TRBV5-1 and TRBJ2-7; D is possibly TRBD1 (6 bases). The germline V gene encodes CDR1 SGHRS and CDR2 YFSETQ. The CDR3 covers 13 residues. V was clipped by 5 bases and J by 1 base, with 10 bases between them. CDR3 region: CASSWDKSYEQYF. The CDR3 DNA reads TGCGCCAGCAGTTGGGACAAGTCCTACGAGCAGTACTTC.

The genes are TRBV19 and TRBJ1-2; D unresolved. The CDR3 length is 15 residues. V lost 1 base, J lost 5 bases, and 14 bases lay in between. CDR1 and CDR2 from the germline V gene are LNHDA and SQIVND (reference sequence). This CDR3 reads CASSIAGGELYGYTF. The CDR3, as DNA: TGTGCCAGTAGTATAGCCGGAGGAGAATTGTATGGCTACACCTTC.

This chain joins TRBV5-1 and TRBJ2-7, with 8 bases lining up with TRBD2. The CDR3 totals 15 residues. The ends lost 4 bases at V and 2 bases at J; junction bases unmatched: 8. Germline assignment: CDR1 SGHRS and CDR2 YFSETQ. CDR3 sequence: CASSSPSGSTYEQYF. The CDR3 DNA reads TGCGCCAGCAGCAGTCCCAGCGGGAGTACCTACGAGCAGTACTTC.

Points on this clonotype: At one of its ends the junction is not consistent with the germline gene, which may arise from a read error. V and J are TRBV5-6 and TRBJ2-4; the D gene is possibly TRBD1 (6 bases). The J call is uncertain, as TRBJ2-7 better fits the DNA end. This CDR3 is 13 amino acids long. In germline, CDR1 is SGHDT, CDR2 YYEEEE. The CDR3 DNA reads TGTGCCCGCAGCTTGGGACAATCCTACGAGCAGTACTTC. This encodes CARSLGQSYEQYF.